This T cell receptor beta chain comes out of a study of shared clonotypes between healthy human individuals. Whole-study results and caveats: Compared with memory subsets, naive subsets generally had larger estimated richness.

V lost 3 bases and J lost 0, with 14 bases in between. This CDR3 spans 16 amino acids. CDR1 is SGHRS, CDR2 YFSETQ, per germline. With regard to this clone: Its target is not known.

Produced via immunoSEQ multiplex PCR; TCRdb's table is partial and in-frame only. The sample has about 680,000 clones; less than 85% are singletons. The chain is built from TRBV5-1 and TRBJ2-3; TRBD2 is a possible D gene (6 bases). The sequenced sample was memory CD4+ T cells sorted from blood. The subset here: CD45RA-negative fraction. This TCR came from a woman aged 30 to 39 in good health. The CDR3: CASSSGGAASTDTQYF. The CDR3 DNA reads TGCGCCAGCAGCTCAGGCGGGGCCGCTAGCACAGATACGCAGTATTTT.